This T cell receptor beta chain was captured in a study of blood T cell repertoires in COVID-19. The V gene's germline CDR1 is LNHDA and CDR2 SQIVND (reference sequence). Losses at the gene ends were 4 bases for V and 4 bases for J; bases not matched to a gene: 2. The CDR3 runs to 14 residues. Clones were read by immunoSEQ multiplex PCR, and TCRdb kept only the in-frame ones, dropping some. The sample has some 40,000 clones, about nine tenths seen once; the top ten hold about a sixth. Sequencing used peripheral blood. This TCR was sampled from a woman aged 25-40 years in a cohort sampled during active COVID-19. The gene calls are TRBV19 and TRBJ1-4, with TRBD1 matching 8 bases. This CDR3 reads CASSRGQVNEKLFF. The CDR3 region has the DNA TGTGCCAGTAGTAGGGGACAGGTTAATGAAAAACTGTTTTTT.